This TCR beta chain was observed in a study of early T cells in non-severe SARS-CoV-2 infection. TCRdb fed the 5' RACE reads into MiXCR, producing one record per CDR3 protein. The table records about 30,000 distinct CDR3 sequences, roughly 7% of them present only once. The CDR3 contains 16 residues. Trimming took 5 bases from V and 3 from J; bases not matched to a gene: 10. Germline V CDR1 and CDR2: SGHTA, FQGTGA. The material sequenced was whole blood. The chain recombines TRBV7-3 with TRBJ2-1; 7 bases are a match to TRBD1. The clonotype comes from an adult who was a healthcare worker with PCR-confirmed SARS-CoV-2 infection or an uninfected control (not recorded which). In nucleotides, the CDR3 is TGTGCCAGCAGCCAGACCGAGGCAGGGGGCTACAATGAGCAGTTCTTC. Protein product: CASSQTEAGGYNEQFF. Complete variable domain (other parts from reference TRBV7-3 and TRBJ2-1): GAGVSQTPSNKVTEKGKYVELRCDPISGHTALYWYRQSLGQGPEFLIYFQGTGAADDSGLPNDRFFAVRPEGSVSTLKIQRTERGDSAVYLCASSQTEAGGYNEQFFGPGTRLTVL.